The 24 T cell receptor beta chains below all came from one sample that was sequenced in a study of T cells in Graves' hyperthyroidism and ophthalmopathy. Amplified TCR beta CDR3 regions derived from RNA transcripts. The HTBI primer set was used in a first-round RT-PCR of the TCR CDR3. Via MiXCR, TCRdb re-called the multiplex PCR reads, giving one row per CDR3 protein. The data contain roughly 250,000 distinct CDR3 sequences, roughly 15% of them singletons. The sequencing input was blood. These receptors all come from a woman aged 40-49 years with Graves' hyperthyroidism that later progressed to Graves' ophthalmopathy.

The gene calls are TRBV2 and TRBJ2-1; no clear D gene. The CDR3 has 13 residues. The V gene lost 6 bases and the J gene lost 6 bases, with 12 bases spanning the gap. Germline V lookup: CDR1 SNHLY, CDR2 FYNNEI. The CDR3 spells CASSPRRVNEQFF. The CDR3 DNA follows: TGTGCCAGCAGCCCCCGCCGAGTCAATGAGCAGTTCTTC.

This clonotype was recorded many times. The rearrangement uses TRBV5-6 and TRBJ2-3; 11 nucleotides agree with TRBD2. V lost 4 bases and J lost 2; bases outside the gene matches: 3. The CDR3 sequence is 15 residues long. Germline assignment: CDR1 SGHDT and CDR2 YYEEEE. The CDR3 DNA reads TGTGCCAGCAGCCCACTAGCGGGAGTCACAGATACGCAGTATTTT. It is translated as CASSPLAGVTDTQYF.

This clonotype was counted between two and nine times. Being one base from a much bigger clone, this may be a read error. The chain is built from TRBV12-3 or TRBV12-4 and TRBJ2-1; D remains ambiguous. The CDR3 length is 12 residues. Trimming shortened V by 4 bases and J by 5 bases, and 6 bases separated the two germline ends. The CDR3 spells CASSYSNNEQFF. CDR3 DNA: TGTGCCAGCAGTTACTCGAACAATGAGCAGTTCTTC.

This clonotype has at least ten counts. The chain couples TRBV18 to TRBJ2-5; no firm D call. The CDR3 consists of 13 residues. Trimming cost V 3 bases and J 5 bases, with 10 bases left between them. CDR1 and CDR2 from the germline V gene are KGHSH and LQKENI. CDR3 amino acids: CASSPTTSETQYF. The DNA of the CDR3 is TGTGCCAGCTCACCTACAACTTCGGAGACCCAGTACTTC. Full variable domain (remainder filled in from reference TRBV18 and TRBJ2-5): NAGVMQNPRHLVRRRGQEARLRCSPMKGHSHVYWYRQLPEEGLKFMVYLQKENIIDESGMPKERFSAEFPKEGPSILRIQQVVRGDSAAYFCASSPTTSETQYFGPGTRLLVL.

This chain links TRBV2 with TRBJ2-1, with 11 bases aligning to TRBD2. The CDR3 is made up of 17 amino acids. After removal of 1 base from V and 7 bases from J, the junction contained 9 bases not matched to a gene. Germline values: CDR1 SNHLY, CDR2 FYNNEI. This CDR3 reads CASSEVPLAGEKNEQFF. The CDR3 DNA sequence: TGTGCCAGCAGTGAAGTTCCACTAGCGGGGGAGAAAAATGAGCAGTTCTTC. The variable domain in full, with the rest retrieved from reference TRBV2 and TRBJ2-1, is EPEVTQTPSHQVTQMGQEVILRCVPISNHLYFYWYRQILGQKVEFLVSFYNNEISEKSEIFDDQFSVERPDGSNFTLKIRSTKLEDSAMYFCASSEVPLAGEKNEQFFGPGTRLTVL.

A few counts support this clonotype. The rearrangement joins TRBV29-1 to TRBJ2-3, with a possible D match to TRBD1 (5 bases). This CDR3 is built from 16 residues. V was shortened by 6 bases and J by 0 bases, with 19 bases between the two germline ends. In germline, CDR1 is SQVTM, CDR2 ANQGSEA. CDR3 amino acids: CSVVKVGQASTDTQYF. The CDR3 DNA sequence: TGCAGCGTCGTCAAGGTGGGGCAGGCGAGCACAGATACGCAGTATTTT.

The chain links TRBV12-3 or TRBV12-4 to TRBJ2-3; D remains ambiguous. The ends were cut back, 6 bases at V and 1 base at J, with 17 bases in the middle. The CDR3 runs 16 residues. The CDR3 sequence: CASSPMGSVGTDTQYF. The CDR3 DNA reads as TGTGCCAGCAGCCCTATGGGCAGCGTAGGCACAGATACGCAGTATTTT.

The rearrangement links TRBV7-9 to TRBJ2-7; D might be TRBD2 (6 bases). CDR3 length equals 13 residues. Germline CDR1 SEHNR, CDR2 FQNEAQ (reference sequence). V gave up 5 bases and J gave up 3 bases, with 11 bases separating them. This CDR3 reads CASSPRDFYEQYF. CDR3 nucleotide sequence: TGTGCCAGCAGCCCGAGGGACTTCTACGAGCAGTACTTC.

This clonotype was counted at least ten times. This chain uses TRBV12-3 or TRBV12-4 with TRBJ1-1; D might be TRBD1 (6 bases). The CDR3 contains 13 residues. V dropped 4 bases and J dropped 7 bases, with 13 bases sitting between them. CDR3 DNA sequence: TGTGCCAGCAGTTCAGATACAGGGATTGAAGCTTTCTTT. It specifies CASSSDTGIEAFF.

A note on this clonotype: Since a much larger clone is just one base distant, this may be a read error. V usage is TRBV27 and J usage is TRBJ2-7, with D perhaps assigned TRBD1 or TRBD2 (5 bases each). Looked up from germline, CDR1 is MNHEY and CDR2 is SMNVEV (reference sequence). The CDR3 covers 14 residues. CDR3 bases: TGTGCCAACAGTTCAGGGACGTCCGCCTACGAGCAGTACTTC. It codes for CANSSGTSAYEQYF.

This clonotype appeared many times. The chain carries TRBV18 and TRBJ2-1; the match to TRBD2 covers 8 bases. Looked up from germline, CDR1 is KGHSH and CDR2 is LQKENI. The CDR3 extends over 14 amino acids. Trimming took 3 bases from V and 10 from J; bases not matched to a gene: 8. The CDR3 DNA follows: TGTGCCAGCTCACCCTCCCAGCGGGAGAGGGAGCAGTTCTTC. It translates to CASSPSQREREQFF.

This clonotype came up many times. This rearrangement joins TRBV27 to TRBJ2-5; no definite D call. This CDR3 contains 13 residues. Trimming removed 6 bases at V and 5 bases at J, with 13 bases between. Germline V lookup: CDR1 MNHEY, CDR2 SMNVEV (reference sequence). The CDR3 reads CASSSYPSETQYF. The CDR3 DNA follows: TGTGCCAGCAGCTCTTATCCATCCGAGACCCAGTACTTC.

At least ten counts were recorded for this clonotype. The chain couples TRBV6-5 to TRBJ2-4; D is unresolved. CDR3 length: 15 residues. V lost 4 bases and J lost 0, with 10 bases in between. The V gene's germline CDR1 is MNHEY and CDR2 SVGAGI. The CDR3 DNA reads as TGTGCCAGCAGTTCTGGCGCACTAGCCAAAAACATTCAGTACTTC. Translated: CASSSGALAKNIQYF.

This clonotype was seen a few times. This chain connects TRBV11-2 to TRBJ2-2; possible D gene TRBD2, 6 bases. This CDR3 has 15 residues. CDR1 and CDR2 (germline): SGHAT, FQNNGV. Trimming cost V 7 bases and J 6 bases, with 18 bases left between them. The CDR3 sequence: CASTPPAGNAGELFF. The CDR3 DNA reads TGTGCCAGCACCCCTCCAGCGGGTAACGCCGGGGAGCTGTTTTTT.

This clonotype was observed many times. This chain links TRBV10-3 with TRBJ2-5; D is undetermined. Germline-derived CDR1 and CDR2 are ENHRY and SYGVKD. Trimming took off 3 bases at V and 6 bases at J, with 8 bases between the two ends. The CDR3 is 12 amino acids. The CDR3 region has the DNA TGTGCCATCAGTGAAGGTTTAAAGACCCAGTACTTC. Protein product: CAISEGLKTQYF.

This clonotype was counted ten times or more. The chain links TRBV5-1 to TRBJ2-7; TRBD1 is a possible D gene (5 bases). This CDR3 comprises 15 residues. V was clipped by 1 base and J by 3 bases, with 14 bases between them. Germline CDR1 reads SGHRS; CDR2 reads YFSETQ. This CDR3 is CASSLYTGGLYEQYF. CDR3 coding DNA: TGCGCCAGCAGCTTGTATACAGGTGGCCTCTACGAGCAGTACTTC.

This clonotype was picked up a small number of times. The V call is TRBV15, the J call TRBJ1-6, with a tentative D call TRBD1 (5 bases). Per germline, CDR1 LNHNV and CDR2 YYDKDF (reference sequence). CDR3 length equals 15 residues. The V gene lost 3 bases and the J gene lost 7 bases, with 13 bases spanning the gap. The DNA for the CDR3 is TGTGCCACCAGCAGGGTTGCGGGGGGAAATTCACCCCTCCACTTT. It specifies CATSRVAGGNSPLHF.

This clonotype was observed many times. The chain combines TRBV29-1 with TRBJ2-2; D is perhaps TRBD2 (6 bases). Trimming cost V 4 bases and J 6 bases, with 21 bases left between them. Germline-derived CDR1 and CDR2 are SQVTM and ANQGSEA. This CDR3 region has 16 residues. This CDR3 is CSVAGGEFGPAGELFF. The CDR3 region has the DNA TGCAGCGTTGCCGGGGGAGAATTTGGTCCTGCCGGGGAGCTGTTTTTT.

This clonotype came up many times. The chain recombines TRBV11-2 with TRBJ1-4, with unresolved D. CDR1 is SGHAT and CDR2 is FQNNGV in the germline V gene. The V gene lost 5 bases and the J gene lost 7 bases, with 20 bases spanning the gap. The CDR3 is 16 amino acids. The DNA for the CDR3 is TGTGCCAGCAGCCACGACCAGTCCCTATCTAGTGAAAAACTGTTTTTT. Its protein product is CASSHDQSLSSEKLFF.

This chain connects TRBV5-6 to TRBJ2-7; D gene unclear. Germline CDR1 is SGHDT and CDR2 is YYEEEE. The CDR3 is 12 amino acids. V lost 2 bases and J 4 bases, leaving 7 bases between the germline ends. CDR3 bases: TGTGCCAGCAGCTTTTTACAGTACGAGCAGTACTTC. This translates into CASSFLQYEQYF.

The sample holds many counts of this clonotype. This sequence joins TRBV30 and TRBJ1-4, with D perhaps TRBD1 (5 bases). CDR1 is GTSNPN, CDR2 SVGIG, per germline (reference sequence). The V end was cut by 4 bases, the J end by 7 bases, with 10 bases between. This CDR3 has 12 amino acids. For the CDR3, the DNA is TGTGCCTGGAATCAGGGTAGTGAAAAACTGTTTTTT. This sequence encodes CAWNQGSEKLFF.

This clonotype was detected many times. The chain joins TRBV4-1 to TRBJ1-5; no clear D gene. Germline CDR1 reads MGHRA; CDR2 reads YSYEKL. The CDR3 extends over 15 amino acids. V was clipped by 0 bases and J by 5 bases, with 11 bases between them. This chain's CDR3 is CASSQDGRFDQPQHF. The CDR3 DNA reads as TGCGCCAGCAGCCAAGATGGGAGGTTTGATCAGCCCCAGCATTTT.

The gene calls are TRBV7-2 and TRBJ2-7; D tentatively reads TRBD1 or TRBD2 (5 bases each). The CDR3 is 13 residues long. Germline V gene sequence: CDR1 SGHTA, CDR2 FQGNSA. Trimming took off 5 bases at V and 6 bases at J, with 14 bases between the two ends. The CDR3 nucleotides are TGTGCCAGCAGCGCCGGGGCTTTTGGCGAGCAGTACTTC. Translating it yields CASSAGAFGEQYF.

The chain joins TRBV28 to TRBJ2-5; 9 nucleotides match TRBD1. In germline, CDR1 is MDHEN, CDR2 SYDVKM. Trimming at V came to 2 bases and at J to 6 bases, leaving 13 bases not matched to a gene. This CDR3 is built from 17 residues. In DNA, the CDR3 is TGTGCCAGCAGTTTAGAGCGTCCCAGGACAGGGGTACAGACCCAGTACTTC. This gives the protein CASSLERPRTGVQTQYF.